The 13 T cell receptor beta chains given below trace back to one sample, sequenced in a study of a mutant IDH1 vaccine in newly diagnosed glioma. TCRdb keeps only in-frame clones here, not all; method: immunoSEQ multiplex PCR. This sample has 75,000 to 85,000 clones, with roughly 90% found just once. The antigens for these receptors are not known. Noted time point: week 5, during vaccination. Each dose of the vaccine consisted of 300 ug of mutant IDH1 20-mer peptide, with topical imiquimod. The sequenced sample was PBMCs, obtained from a glioma patient whose treatment included an IDH1 peptide vaccine. The receptors were gathered from a woman aged 45-59 years with glioma.

The chain couples TRBV18 to TRBJ1-1, with D uncertain. Germline values: CDR1 KGHSH, CDR2 LQKENI. Trimming cost V 0 bases and J 3 bases, with 14 bases left between them. CDR3 size: 16 residues. The CDR3 spells CASSPPNQVIYTEAFF. The CDR3 DNA is TGTGCCAGCTCACCACCTAACCAGGTTATTTACACTGAAGCTTTCTTT.

This clone came up once. This rearrangement joins TRBV28 to TRBJ1-2; D might be TRBD1 (5 bases). The CDR3 extends over 15 amino acids. V was pared by 3 bases and J by 1 base, with 12 bases between. Germline CDR1 is MDHEN and CDR2 is SYDVKM. The CDR3 sequence: CASSFSWGVNYGYTF. CDR3 DNA sequence: TGTGCCAGCAGTTTCTCGTGGGGGGTTAACTATGGCTACACCTTC.

The genes are TRBV7-3 and TRBJ2-1; 7 bases match TRBD1. This CDR3 region has 13 residues. The V segment lost 5 bases and the J segment 9 bases; nucleotides outside the gene matches: 7. Germline V gene sequence: CDR1 SGHTA, CDR2 FQGTGA. The CDR3 loop reads CASSIPGGTEQFF. CDR3 nucleotide sequence: TGTGCCAGCAGCATACCAGGGGGAACTGAGCAGTTCTTC.

The J gene is TRBJ2-1, the V gene TRBV18, with D perhaps given as TRBD1 or TRBD2 (5 bases each). There are 15 residues in the CDR3. The ends were cut back, 8 bases at V and 1 base at J, with 15 bases in the middle. CDR1 is KGHSH, CDR2 LQKENI, per germline. CDR3 in DNA: TGTGCCAGCCAGATGGGACCAGGGTCCTACAATGAGCAGTTCTTC. Translated, it gives CASQMGPGSYNEQFF.

The rearrangement uses TRBV7-8 and TRBJ2-7; a possible D gene is TRBD2 (5 bases). The germline V and J ends were trimmed by 3 bases and 1 base, with 10 bases remaining between them. CDR1 is SGHVS and CDR2 is FQNEAQ in the germline V gene. CDR3 length: 14 amino acids. CDR3 coding DNA: TGTGCCAGCAGCTTTCGGACTCCATCCTACGAGCAGTACTTC. This encodes CASSFRTPSYEQYF.

V is TRBV15 and J is TRBJ2-3; D gene uncertain. CDR3 size: 15 residues. Looked up from germline, CDR1 is LNHNV and CDR2 is YYDKDF (reference sequence). Trimming cost V 3 bases and J 0 bases, with 10 bases left between them. This CDR3 reads CATSRVISSTDTQYF. DNA for the CDR3: TGTGCCACCAGCAGGGTCATTTCCAGCACAGATACGCAGTATTTT.

The chain is built from TRBV6-1 and TRBJ2-1; D gene uncertain. CDR3 size: 13 residues. The V end lost 5 bases, the J end lost 10 bases, and 15 bases lay between the germline ends. In germline, CDR1 is MNHNS, CDR2 SASEGT. CDR3 nucleotides: TGTGCCAGCAGTCCGAGGTTCCCCTCAGAGCAGTTCTTC. Protein product: CASSPRFPSEQFF.

The chain combines TRBV7-8 with TRBJ1-1, with a weak D call TRBD1 (5 bases). Germline V gene data show CDR1 as SGHVS and CDR2 as FQNEAQ. The germline V and J ends were trimmed by 5 bases and 4 bases, with 14 bases remaining between them. The CDR3 covers 14 residues. This CDR3 reads CASSLRGVPTEAFF. CDR3 in DNA: TGTGCCAGCAGCCTCCGGGGGGTCCCCACTGAAGCTTTCTTT.

The chain has TRBV6-5 and TRBJ1-5, with D unclear. Germline loops: CDR1 MNHEY, CDR2 SVGAGI. The CDR3 totals 13 residues. Trimming stripped 2 bases from V and 3 bases from J, with 5 bases between. The CDR3 reads CASSYGFNQPQHF. CDR3 coding DNA: TGTGCCAGCAGTTACGGGTTCAATCAGCCCCAGCATTTT.

This clone was seen a single time. The chain couples TRBV25-1 to TRBJ1-6; D gene uncertain. Germline V gives CDR1 MGHDK, CDR2 SYGVNS. The CDR3 contains 12 residues. Trimming shortened V by 1 base and J by 12 bases, and 7 bases separated the two germline ends. CDR3 amino acids: CASSESGLPLHF. The CDR3 DNA is TGTGCCAGCAGTGAATCCGGTTTACCCCTCCACTTT.

In this sample, this clone turned up a few times. The chain employs TRBV13 and TRBJ1-5; no definite D call. The CDR3 extends over 12 amino acids. Per germline, CDR1 PRHDT and CDR2 FYEKMQ (reference sequence). Trimming cost V 5 bases and J 4 bases, with 6 bases left between them. The CDR3 DNA is TGTGCCAGCAGCCAGCTTAATCAGCCCCAGCATTTT. Translated, it gives CASSQLNQPQHF.

V and J are TRBV18 and TRBJ1-5; no clear D. Per germline, CDR1 KGHSH and CDR2 LQKENI. V was shortened by 2 bases and J by 5 bases, with 7 bases between the two germline ends. The CDR3 is made up of 13 amino acids. The CDR3 sequence: CASSPSGYQPQHF. In DNA, the CDR3 is TGTGCCAGCTCACCAAGCGGCTATCAGCCCCAGCATTTT.

This clone was picked up one time. V and J are TRBV12-5 and TRBJ1-2; TRBD1 matches at 7 bases. Trimming cost V 1 base and J 8 bases; bases outside gene matches: 1. Germline V lookup: CDR1 LGHNT, CDR2 FRNRAP. This CDR3 has 12 residues. The CDR3 spells CASGLGQGGYTF. CDR3 DNA sequence: TGTGCTAGTGGTTTGGGACAGGGCGGCTACACCTTC.